The 10 T cell receptor beta chains in this list originate from one sample, sequenced in a study of blood T cell repertoires in COVID-19. Libraries were prepared by immunoSEQ multiplex PCR; TCRdb keeps only in-frame clonotypes and omits some of them. Here the sample spans tens of thousands of clones, more than 85% being singletons. Sequencing was done on a sample of peripheral blood. The source is a human donor in a cohort sampled during active COVID-19.

In this sample, this clone turned up once. The chain uses TRBV5-1 and TRBJ2-5, with TRBD2 as a possible D gene (5 bases). Deletions cut 4 bases from V and 1 base from J, with 14 bases between. CDR1 is SGHRS and CDR2 is YFSETQ in the germline V gene. The CDR3 runs to 15 residues. CDR3 sequence (DNA): TGCGCCAGCAGCCGTACGAGAGGGTCCCAAGAGACCCAGTACTTC. Translated: CASSRTRGSQETQYF.

V is TRBV4-1 and J is TRBJ2-7; 8 bases are a match to TRBD1. Germline CDR1 MGHRA, CDR2 YSYEKL. The CDR3 totals 13 residues. With V trimmed by 0 bases and J by 5 bases, 0 bases remained unmatched. The CDR3 spells CASSQETGDEQYF. CDR3 nucleotides: TGCGCCAGCAGCCAAGAGACAGGGGACGAGCAGTACTTC.

This clone was detected only once. V usage is TRBV4-2 and J usage is TRBJ2-1; D is possibly TRBD2 (6 bases). The CDR3 consists of 16 residues. V was trimmed by 0 bases and J by 6 bases, leaving 15 bases between them. CDR1 is LGHNA and CDR2 is YNFKEQ in the germline V gene. CDR3 coding DNA: TGTGCCAGCAGCCAAGATGGAGCTAGCGCGGGCAATGAGCAGTTCTTC. Residues: CASSQDGASAGNEQFF.

The chain combines TRBV11-2 with TRBJ2-5; 9 bases are a match to TRBD1. Germline V gene sequence: CDR1 SGHAT, CDR2 FQNNGV. The J segment lost 5 bases and the V segment lost 1 base, leaving 2 bases of the junction unmatched. There are 14 residues in the CDR3. The CDR3 DNA reads as TGTGCCAGCAGCTTAGGGACAGGGGCCGAGACCCAGTACTTC. Its protein is CASSLGTGAETQYF.

The CDR3 DNA reads as TGCGCCAGCAGCTCCCAGGGGAATGAAAAACTGTTTTTT. Amino acid sequence: CASSSQGNEKLFF. The chain couples TRBV5-1 to TRBJ1-4, with D perhaps TRBD1 (6 bases). The CDR3 totals 13 residues. Germline V CDR1 and CDR2: SGHRS, YFSETQ. The ends were cut back, 3 bases at V and 5 bases at J, with 8 bases in the middle.

DNA for the CDR3: TGTGCCAGCAGTAGATCGGGCCAGGGGGCCACTAATGAAAAACTGTTTTTT. Translated: CASSRSGQGATNEKLFF. The chain recombines TRBV7-9 with TRBJ1-4, with 8 nucleotides matching TRBD1. V lost 6 bases, J lost 2 bases, and 11 bases stayed unmatched. The CDR3 covers 17 residues. In germline, CDR1 is SEHNR, CDR2 FQNEAQ (reference sequence). Full variable domain (rest looked up from reference TRBV7-9 and TRBJ1-4): DTGVSQNPRHKITKRGQNVTFRCDPISEHNRLYWYRQTLGQGPEFLTYFQNEAQLEKSRLLSDRFSAERPKGSFSTLEIQRTEQGDSAMYLCASSRSGQGATNEKLFFGSGTQLSVL.

V gene TRBV4-2 combines with J gene TRBJ1-5; 7 bases line up with TRBD1. CDR3 length equals 15 residues. CDR1 is LGHNA, CDR2 YNFKEQ, per germline. V lost 1 base to trimming and J lost 5 bases; unmatched junction nucleotides: 5. The CDR3 nucleotides are TGTGCCAGCAGCCAAGGGACAGGAGCGGATCAGCCCCAGCATTTT. Protein sequence: CASSQGTGADQPQHF.

The V gene is TRBV19, the J gene TRBJ1-5, with 8 bases aligning to TRBD1. CDR1 and CDR2 from the germline V gene are LNHDA and SQIVND (reference sequence). Trimming removed 9 bases from V and 4 bases from J; junction bases left unmatched: 8. The CDR3 is made up of 14 amino acids. The CDR3 is CASFGQGNNQPQHF. CDR3 DNA: TGTGCCAGCTTTGGACAGGGCAATAATCAGCCCCAGCATTTT.

The chain couples TRBV6-2 or TRBV6-3 to TRBJ2-7; 8 bases map to TRBD1. Germline V gene sequence: CDR1 MNHEY, CDR2 SVGEGT. The CDR3 is made up of 16 amino acids. V was pared by 5 bases and J by 2 bases, with 11 bases of the junction left unmatched. CDR3 bases: TGTGCCAGCAGTCGACGACTCGGACAGGGAACCTACGAGCAGTACTTC. Translated: CASSRRLGQGTYEQYF.

V gene TRBV29-1 combines with J gene TRBJ2-3; 10 bases align to TRBD2. CDR1 and CDR2 from the germline V gene are SQVTM and ANQGSEA. The CDR3 covers 19 residues. The junction had 16 bases not matched to a gene; V was cut back by 4 bases and J by 0 bases. CDR3 sequence: CSVGGTLAGDISSTDTQYF. CDR3 DNA sequence: TGCAGCGTTGGAGGGACCCTAGCGGGAGACATTTCTAGCACAGATACGCAGTATTTT.